The present T cell receptor beta chain was sequenced within a study of blood T cell repertoires in COVID-19. Study background: The United States, Italy and Spain provided the acute and convalescent COVID-19 samples. PBMCs, B-cell-depleted T cells, or T cells were the source of the cDNA or gDNA that made up the material.

Original analysis: Amplification of reference gene primers provided the estimated nucleated cell counts. Some clones are missing from TCRdb's copy, which holds only in-frame ones; the method was immunoSEQ multiplex PCR. V, J and clone size reflect that table, while D and trimming were determined from the DNA. The sample consists of approximately 280,000 clones, around nine tenths of them appearing once. The CDR3 consists of 15 residues. V was cut by 7 bases and J by 1 base, with 16 bases left in between. From germline, CDR1 is SGHTA and CDR2 FQGNSA. What was sequenced was peripheral blood. V and J are TRBV7-2 and TRBJ1-1, with D possibly matching TRBD1 (6 bases). The clonotype was recovered from a woman aged 55 to 70 with acute or convalescent COVID-19. For the CDR3, the DNA is TGTGCCAGCACCCGAAGGGGGAGTGGGAACACTGAAGCTTTCTTT. It yields the protein CASTRRGSGNTEAFF.